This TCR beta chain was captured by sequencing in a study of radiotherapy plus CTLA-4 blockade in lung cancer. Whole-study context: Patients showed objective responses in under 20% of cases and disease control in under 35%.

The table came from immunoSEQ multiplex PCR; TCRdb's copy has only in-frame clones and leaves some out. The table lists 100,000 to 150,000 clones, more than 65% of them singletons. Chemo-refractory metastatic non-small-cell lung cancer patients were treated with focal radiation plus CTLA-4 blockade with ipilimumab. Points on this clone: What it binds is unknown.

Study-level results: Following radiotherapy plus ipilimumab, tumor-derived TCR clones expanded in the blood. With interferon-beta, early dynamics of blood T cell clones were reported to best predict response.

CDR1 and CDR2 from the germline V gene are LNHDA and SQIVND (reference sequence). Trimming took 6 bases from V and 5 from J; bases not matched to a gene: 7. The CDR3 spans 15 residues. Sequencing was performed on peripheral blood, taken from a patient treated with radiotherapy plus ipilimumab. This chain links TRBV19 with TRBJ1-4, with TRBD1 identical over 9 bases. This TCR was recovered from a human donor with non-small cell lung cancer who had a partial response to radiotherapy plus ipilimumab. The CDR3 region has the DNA TGTGCCAGTAGGGATCGGGGGACAGGGAATGAAAAACTGTTTTTT. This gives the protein CASRDRGTGNEKLFF.